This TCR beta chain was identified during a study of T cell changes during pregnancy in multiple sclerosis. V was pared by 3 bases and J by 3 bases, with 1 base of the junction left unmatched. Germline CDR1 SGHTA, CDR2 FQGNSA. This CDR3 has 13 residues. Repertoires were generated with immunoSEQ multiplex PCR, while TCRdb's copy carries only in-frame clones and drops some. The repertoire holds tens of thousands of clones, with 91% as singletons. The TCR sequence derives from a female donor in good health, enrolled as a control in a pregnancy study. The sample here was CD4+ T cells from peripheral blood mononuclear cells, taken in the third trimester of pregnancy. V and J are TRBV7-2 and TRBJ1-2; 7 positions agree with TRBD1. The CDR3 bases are TGTGCCAGCAGCTTTCAGGGGGACTATGGCTACACCTTC. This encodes CASSFQGDYGYTF.